The sequence of this T cell receptor (beta chain) was determined in a study of shared clonotypes between healthy human individuals (TCRdb year 2020). With respect to the entire study: The cohort comprised a couple of women and a few men aged 18 to 49 years. For each donor, CD4 naive and CD4 memory were each given three plates, CD8 naive was given two plates, and CD8 memory was given one plate. To estimate repertoire size and how much clonotypes are shared between individuals, the study performed deep sequencing of blood TCR repertoires from five healthy adults. Different laboratories and diverse techniques were used to prepare libraries and sequence TCR repertoires, to increase sequencing depth and limit assay-specific biases. Between about 0.94 and 8.9 billion PBMCs per donor were obtained by leukapheresis.

Details on this clone: The target of this receptor is not known. No qualities accompany the bases; no much larger clone lies one base away.

Spanning cysteine to phenylalanine, the CDR3 consists of 16 amino acids. The read is trimmed to its CDR3 DNA, 48 bases read in frame from base 1. According to the germline V gene (reference sequence), CDR1 reads MNHEY and CDR2 reads SMNVEV. Trimming removed 4 bases from V and 0 bases from J; the gene matches leave 7 bases unexplained. The donors were healthy, HIV-negative adults with no recently reported acute infections or vaccinations. All donors were Caucasian adults living in Nashville, Tennessee, USA. Magnetic negative selection was used to enrich CD4+ T cells, after which naive cells were positively selected on CD45RA and the negative fraction became the memory subset. After blood collection by leukapheresis, PBMCs were isolated using Ficoll-Histopaque density gradient centrifugation and then cryopreserved in the vapor phase of liquid nitrogen. Purity and quantity of every magnetically sorted T cell population were checked by analytical flow cytometry. From each sorted fraction, genomic DNA was isolated and quantified by UV absorbance on a Nanodrop 2000c.

TCR CDR3 regions were amplified from genomic DNA by multiplex PCR using the deep immunoSEQ assay. Extracted genomic DNA from each cell subset was distributed evenly across all wells of several immunoSEQ 96-well plates, and each plate was treated as a replicate. For sorted subsets, approximately 200 ng of genomic DNA, equivalent to 25,000 to 35,000 T cell genomes, went into each replicate PCR. Purified libraries were quantified with a Qubit 3.0 fluorometer, sized on a Bioanalyzer 2100, and re-quantified with the KAPA Library Quantification kit. Each immunoSEQ 96-well plate was sequenced on its own single-read 150-cycle Illumina NextSeq 550 flow cell. Under the source paper's analysis protocol: Because the immunoSEQ output held only junctional sequences and lacked quality scores, the filtering could not match the filtering applied to full-length reads. To assign V/J genes and CDR3, sequences were annotated using PyIR, a Python wrapper for IgBLAST v1.9, with IMGT germline references. Any read was removed if the V/J assignment was weak (E-value above 1e-6), the CDR3 was missing, or the read contained stop codons, out-of-frame junctions, or ambiguous translated residues. V3J clonotypes were defined as sequences sharing the same inferred V gene, J gene, and CDR3 amino acid sequence. To compute the percentage overlap between repertoires, the number of shared unique clonotypes was divided by the size of the smaller repertoire. Three approaches were used to assess repertoire richness: RTK rarefaction, the Chao1 estimator, and Recon v2.1 estimates of unobserved clonotypes. For all TCRbeta clonotypes obtained by the gDNA method from a few donors, generation probabilities were computed with OLGA. TCRdb took over this immuneACCESS table, retaining in-frame rearrangements with V and J assigned. Such tables are incomplete; in checked studies, under half of the missing clones stem from an unresolved V gene, and the remainder is unexplained. V and J calls and clone size follow that table, whereas D and trimming were derived from the DNA. This sample gives a few million clones in total; approximately 93% of them show up just once. Of the sample, 0.39% is held by the ten largest clones.

On the study overall, not on this receptor specifically: Even with the large sequencing depth, rarefaction of the sorted-subset datasets indicated that sequencing was incomplete. Because the study included only a small number of donors, the genetic and exposure-history diversity represented was limited. About 5% of naive CD4, 3.5% of naive CD8, 2.3% of memory CD4, and 0.4% of memory CD8 clonotypes were shared across several donors. Estimated clonotype richness was generally larger for naive than for memory subsets. Pairwise subsampling led to the expectation that sequencing depth would affect the degree of clonotype sharing among donors. Compared with non-shared clonotypes, clonotypes shared by all four sorted-subset donors had higher generation probabilities. Only blood was sampled, and tissue TCR repertoires likely differ from those in blood.

The receptor was derived from a young man in good health. Some clones in this sample may be carry-over from other donors' samples. Source material: naive CD4+ T cells from PBMCs. The label giving this sample's cell subset or site can be read as: CD45RA+ positively selected. In this chain, TRBV27 is recombined with TRBJ1-1; TRBD1 lines up with 8 middle nucleotides. The CDR3 here reads CASSYIPTGVNTEAFF. The nucleotide sequence reads as follows: TGTGCCAGCAGTTATATCCCGACAGGGGTGAACACTGAAGCTTTCTTT.